The 2 T cell receptor beta chains listed next were all sequenced from one sample in a study of human versus mouse CDR3 diversity and MHC coevolution (dated by TCRdb to between 2016 and 2019). Library method: the immunoSEQ multiplex PCR assay. Not all clones reach the TCRdb copy of this immuneACCESS table, which keeps in-frame sequences only. Checked studies attribute under half of the gap to unresolved V genes and leave the rest unexplained. For this sample there are some 80,000 clones; approximately 90% appear just once. The biggest ten clones account for about 0.15% of the sample. What was sequenced was naive CD4+ T cells from blood. The cell subset or site label on this specimen signifies: CD45RO-negative CD62L-positive naive CD4 T cells. The receptor set was obtained from a person aged 25 to 75 in good health.

The V and J genes are TRBV11-2 and TRBJ2-2; D is perhaps TRBD1 (6 bases). CDR1 and CDR2 (germline): SGHAT, FQNNGV. The CDR3 covers 15 residues. V lost 5 bases, J lost 3 bases, and 13 bases lay in between. The CDR3 DNA reads as TGTGCCAGCAGCGCGCCAGGACAGTACACCGGGGAGCTGTTTTTT. Amino acids: CASSAPGQYTGELFF.

The V gene is TRBV28, the J gene TRBJ1-1, with 12 bases identical to TRBD1. Germline CDR1 is MDHEN and CDR2 is SYDVKM. With 7 bases clipped from V and 0 bases from J, the junction kept 9 bases outside the gene matches. CDR3 length equals 17 residues. The CDR3 is CASIGTGGSFMNTEAFF. The CDR3 DNA reads TGTGCCAGCATCGGGACAGGGGGCTCTTTCATGAACACTGAAGCTTTCTTT.